What follows are 16 T cell receptor beta chains derived from one specimen sequenced in a study of blood T cell repertoires in COVID-19. Libraries were prepared by immunoSEQ multiplex PCR; TCRdb keeps only in-frame clonotypes and omits some of them. The profile shows around 63,000 clones, around nine tenths of them singletons. The sample comprised peripheral blood. The receptors were gathered from a woman aged 80 or over with active COVID-19.

The rearrangement uses TRBV4-2 and TRBJ1-6; 7 positions agree with TRBD1. Per germline, CDR1 LGHNA and CDR2 YNFKEQ. The CDR3 is made up of 16 amino acids. V dropped 1 base and J dropped 14; count of bases not matched to a gene: 14. CDR3 coding DNA: TGTGCCAGCAGCCAAGGTCCCGACAGGGTGGAATCCACCCTCCACTTT. This encodes CASSQGPDRVESTLHF.

Concerning this clone: Within the sample, other DNA sequences also encode this same CDR3. CDR3 residues: CASSEGRGTEAFF. The CDR3 bases are TGTGCCAGCAGTGAAGGGCGGGGGACTGAAGCTTTCTTT. The V and J genes are TRBV2 and TRBJ1-1; TRBD1 is a possible D gene (5 bases). Trimming took off 1 base at V and 5 bases at J, with 8 bases between the two ends. This CDR3 has 13 residues. Germline V gene lookup returns CDR1 SNHLY and CDR2 FYNNEI.

This clone appeared a single time. The V gene is TRBV7-2, the J gene TRBJ2-3, with TRBD2 matching 12 bases. The CDR3 sequence is 15 residues long. V shed 5 bases and J 4 bases; nucleotides not matched to a gene: 4. CDR1 is SGHTA and CDR2 is FQGNSA in the germline V gene. The CDR3 bases are TGTGCCAGCAGCGTGCTAGCGGGGGGGGCAGATACGCAGTATTTT. It encodes CASSVLAGGADTQYF.

The CDR3 loop is CASSPRTGGHGYTF. CDR3 DNA sequence: TGTGCCAGCAGCCCTAGGACAGGGGGCCATGGCTACACCTTC. This chain uses TRBV9 with TRBJ1-2; 11 bases match TRBD1. This CDR3 spans 14 amino acids. From germline, CDR1 is SGDLS and CDR2 YYNGEE. J was trimmed by 6 bases and V by 4 bases; bases with no gene match: 5.

The chain combines TRBV4-2 with TRBJ2-2; D might be TRBD1 (5 bases). Trimming removed 1 base at V and 6 bases at J, with 9 bases between. CDR1 is LGHNA, CDR2 YNFKEQ, per germline. CDR3 length equals 14 residues. CDR3 sequence: CASSQAQGAGELFF. In DNA form, the CDR3 reads TGTGCCAGCAGCCAAGCGCAAGGGGCCGGGGAGCTGTTTTTT.

V is TRBV18 and J is TRBJ2-2, with a tentative D call TRBD1 (5 bases). CDR1 and CDR2 (germline): KGHSH, LQKENI. Trimming shortened V by 2 bases and J by 6 bases, and 13 bases separated the two germline ends. The CDR3 covers 15 residues. This CDR3 reads CASSPTSGLAGELFF. The CDR3 DNA follows: TGTGCCAGCTCACCAACCTCAGGGTTGGCCGGGGAGCTGTTTTTT.

The rearrangement joins TRBV2 to TRBJ1-1, with a tentative D call TRBD1 (5 bases). Germline V lookup: CDR1 SNHLY, CDR2 FYNNEI. The CDR3 has 12 amino acids. Deletions cut 8 bases from V and 3 bases from J, with 10 bases between. The CDR3 is CASGGGYTEAFF. The CDR3 nucleotides read TGTGCCAGCGGGGGGGGGTACACTGAAGCTTTCTTT.

The chain combines TRBV7-9 with TRBJ2-3; D is possibly TRBD2 (6 bases). CDR3 length: 14 amino acids. The germline V and J ends were trimmed by 7 bases and 1 base, with 12 bases remaining between them. The germline CDR1 and CDR2 sequences are SEHNR and FQNEAQ (reference sequence). CDR3: CASTAWGGTDTQYF. The CDR3 region has the DNA TGTGCCAGCACCGCTTGGGGGGGCACAGATACGCAGTATTTT.

The rearrangement links TRBV6-4 to TRBJ2-5; D is perhaps TRBD2 (5 bases). The CDR3 loop spans 14 amino acids. With 11 bases removed from V and 5 bases from J, the gap between germline ends came to 21 bases. Germline V CDR1 and CDR2: MRHNA, SNTAGT. CDR3 in amino acids: CASPAGVKRETQYF. DNA of the CDR3: TGTGCCTCCCCTGCCGGGGTTAAGCGGGAGACCCAGTACTTC.

J is TRBJ2-7 and V is TRBV7-6, with D possibly TRBD1 on 5 matching bases. V was trimmed by 0 bases and J by 4 bases, leaving 13 bases between them. This CDR3 region has 15 residues. CDR1 and CDR2 from the germline V gene are SGHVS and FNYEAQ. The CDR3 loop reads CASSLAQGRAYEQYF. In DNA, the CDR3 is TGTGCCAGCAGCTTAGCGCAGGGAAGGGCTTACGAGCAGTACTTC.

The chain links TRBV7-3 to TRBJ2-3, with TRBD2 matching 13 bases. The V gene end was trimmed by 2 bases and the J gene end by 1 base; junction bases not matched to a gene: 3. CDR1 SGHTA and CDR2 FQGTGA come from the germline V gene. This CDR3 region has 17 residues. The CDR3 DNA reads TGTGCCAGCAGCTTAGGGACTAGCGGGGCCCGCACAGATACGCAGTATTTT. Protein product: CASSLGTSGARTDTQYF.

This rearrangement joins TRBV19 to TRBJ2-3, with 10 bases aligning to TRBD2. Germline CDR1 and CDR2: LNHDA and SQIVND (reference sequence). The CDR3 runs to 14 residues. The ends lost 4 bases at V and 4 bases at J; junction bases unmatched: 2. CDR3 in amino acids: CASSKRGGPDTQYF. The CDR3 DNA is TGTGCCAGTAGTAAGCGGGGGGGCCCAGATACGCAGTATTTT.

Here the CDR3 reads CASSRRAGELFF. The CDR3 region has the DNA TGTGCCAGCAGCCGGAGAGCCGGGGAGCTGTTTTTT. The chain is built from TRBV4-2 and TRBJ2-2; D is undetermined. This CDR3 spans 12 amino acids. Trimming pared 4 bases from V and 6 bases from J, leaving 6 bases between. CDR1 LGHNA and CDR2 YNFKEQ come from the germline V gene.

The V gene is TRBV9, the J gene TRBJ2-7; weak D call: TRBD2 (5 bases). CDR1 is SGDLS, CDR2 YYNGEE, per germline. The length of the CDR3 is 15 residues. The V gene lost 1 base and the J gene lost 2 bases, with 13 bases spanning the gap. In DNA, the CDR3 is TGTGCCAGCAGCGTAAGGGCGGGCAGTCCCTACGAGCAGTACTTC. This gives the protein CASSVRAGSPYEQYF. The full variable domain, with the rest looked up from reference TRBV9 and TRBJ2-7, is DSGVTQTPKHLITATGQRVTLRCSPRSGDLSVYWYQQSLDQGLQFLIQYYNGEERAKGNILERFSAQQFPDLHSELNLSSLELGDSALYFCASSVRAGSPYEQYFGPGTRLTVT.

This sequence joins TRBV3-1 (or the pseudogene TRBV3-2) and TRBJ1-1, with 8 bases matching TRBD1. This CDR3 is built from 16 residues. Germline CDR1 LGHDT, CDR2 YNNKEL (reference sequence). The junction had 11 bases not matched to a gene; V was cut back by 4 bases and J by 4 bases. CDR3 coding DNA: TGTGCCAGCAGCCCCCGTGGGCCCGGGACAGGCACTGAAGCTTTCTTT. Translating it yields CASSPRGPGTGTEAFF.

This clone was seen only once. The chain couples TRBV28 to TRBJ1-4; D may be TRBD1 (5 bases). The CDR3 consists of 15 residues. The germline gives CDR1 MDHEN, CDR2 SYDVKM. The ends were cut back, 2 bases at V and 4 bases at J, with 11 bases in the middle. CDR3 bases: TGTGCCAGCAGTTTAACAGGCGCCCTTAATGAAAAACTGTTTTTT. As protein: CASSLTGALNEKLFF.